This record looks at one T cell receptor beta chain sequence and its context. Antigen unknown. The template was RNA from unsorted bulk tissue. This non-tumor lung sample came from over 3 cm beyond the tumor edge. The library came from three nested PCR rounds adapted from ARM-PCR protocols. In TCRdb, the multiplex PCR reads were re-called with MiXCR into one record per CDR3 protein. Found here are 98,000 or so distinct CDR3 sequences, 80% of them singletons; the top ten hold 30%. This entry belongs to a study of tumor and adjacent non-tumor tissue in lung cancer. Turning to the study itself: The cohort had about a dozen adenocarcinoma, 2 squamous cell and 1 small cell patients. Each sample yielded 3.5 million to 5 million productive TCRbeta reads on average.

Findings and caveats of the study: Top 100 clones took a larger repertoire share in normal lung. Patients with more diverse tumor TCRs had worse survival.

The source is a man in his fifties or sixties with small cell lung cancer. The sequenced sample was distant non-tumor lung tissue.

The CDR3 is CGAIRQGLGLAGVDTQYF. The CDR3 DNA reads TGCGGCGCTATTCGCCAGGGATTGGGACTAGCGGGAGTTGATACGCAGTATTTT. The rearrangement joins TRBV20-1 to TRBJ2-3, with 14 bases that match TRBD2. The CDR3 has 18 amino acids. Germline V gene lookup returns CDR1 DFQATT and CDR2 SNEGSKA (reference sequence).